These T cell receptor beta chains were read from a single sample in a study of blood T cell repertoires in COVID-19. The method was immunoSEQ multiplex PCR; TCRdb's version includes in-frame clones alone and lacks a portion of them. There are under 150,000 clones in the sample; 80% to 85% occur only once, and around 40% lies in the top ten. Sequenced material: peripheral blood. These TCRs come from a human donor in a cohort sampled during active COVID-19. CDR3s include the opening cysteine and the closing phenylalanine or tryptophan. The D gene is left open where the match is weak. Only part of the rows carry a size: once, few, many, or a class if the clone is expanded.

v_gene,j_gene,d_gene,abundance,CDR3nt,CDR3aa
TRBV5-1,TRBJ2-3,TRBD2,.,TGCGCCAGCAGCCACGCTAGCGGGGGGGGCACAGATACGCAGTATTTT,CASSHASGGGTDTQYF
TRBV28,TRBJ2-1,TRBD1,.,TGTGCCAGCAGTTCCACAGGGGGCGTGATCTATGAGCAGTTCTTC,CASSSTGGVIYEQFF
TRBV5-1,TRBJ2-2,.,.,TGCGCCAGCAGCTTCCGACAAGACACCGGGGAGCTGTTTTTT,CASSFRQDTGELFF
TRBV6-2/TRBV6-3,TRBJ2-7,.,once,TGTGCCAGCAGCCGTCGAGGGTTTCCCTCCTACGAGCAGTACTTC,CASSRRGFPSYEQYF
TRBV4-2,TRBJ2-1,.,.,TGTGCCAGCAGCCCCTCGCCCAGTACCGATGAGCAGTTCTTC,CASSPSPSTDEQFF
TRBV7-9,TRBJ2-3,.,few,TGTGCCAGCGCCCACTGGACAGCGCTCCTTGGGGATACGCAGTATTTT,CASAHWTALLGDTQYF
TRBV28,TRBJ1-2,.,.,TGTGCCAGCAGGTACGGAGACTATGGCTACACCTTC,CASRYGDYGYTF
TRBV7-9,TRBJ2-1,TRBD2,.,TGTGCCAGCAGCACGGGACTAGCGGGGCCGGGGGAGCAGTTCTTC,CASSTGLAGPGEQFF
TRBV4-3,TRBJ1-2,TRBD1,many,TGCGCCAGCAGCCAAGACGGGACAGACAATACCTTC,CASSQDGTDNTF
TRBV12-3/TRBV12-4,TRBJ2-7,.,.,TGTGCCAGCAGTCCAGGGCGGGGCGAGCAGTACTTC,CASSPGRGEQYF
TRBV2,TRBJ2-5,.,.,TGTGCCAGCCGCGATCTACAAGAGACCCAGTACTTC,CASRDLQETQYF